This T cell receptor (beta chain) was identified in a study of shared clonotypes between healthy human individuals. Turning to the study itself: Every donor yielded three CD4 naive, three CD4 memory, two CD8 naive and one CD8 memory plate.

CD8 cells classed as naive were CD45RO-negative and positively selected for CCR7, excluding terminally differentiated effector memory CD45RA+ cells. Those who donated were healthy HIV-negative adults, with no recent acute infections or vaccinations reported. This was a deep-level run. Only in-frame clones appear in the TCRdb table, and some are missing; sequencing was by immunoSEQ multiplex PCR. The profile shows about 1,800,000 clones, about 95% of them singletons. General observations from the study: Rarefaction indicated that sorted-subset sequencing remained incomplete although depth was large.

Concerning this clone: Its antigen is not known.

The germline V and J ends were trimmed by 3 bases and 4 bases, with 15 bases remaining between them. Germline loops: CDR1 SNHLY, CDR2 FYNNEI. The CDR3 length is 15 residues. The sequenced sample consisted of naive CD8+ T cells sorted from blood. The chain links TRBV2 to TRBJ2-5; D remains ambiguous. This TCR was sampled from a young man in good health. The CDR3 DNA sequence: TGTGCCAGCAGTGAGGGCGTCGGGCGTGGAGAGACCCAGTACTTC. It encodes CASSEGVGRGETQYF.